A single TCR beta chain is shown here with its context. TCRdb ran MiXCR on the 5' RACE reads and lists one entry per CDR3 protein. The repertoire has about 57,000 distinct CDR3 sequences, roughly 13% of them found once; the top ten carry around 5.1%. With 3 bases clipped from V and 9 bases from J, the junction kept 8 bases outside the gene matches. The germline V gene has CDR1 SGHNT and CDR2 YYREEE (reference sequence). This CDR3 has 16 amino acids. The data belong to a study of early T cells in non-severe SARS-CoV-2 infection. The specimen was whole blood. This clonotype originated in an adult who was a healthcare worker with PCR-confirmed SARS-CoV-2 infection or an uninfected control (not recorded which). The V call is TRBV5-4, the J call TRBJ2-3, with TRBD2 identical over 15 bases. The CDR3: CASSWDGLAGGVTQYF. The CDR3 DNA is TGTGCCAGCAGCTGGGACGGACTAGCGGGGGGGGTCACGCAGTATTTT.